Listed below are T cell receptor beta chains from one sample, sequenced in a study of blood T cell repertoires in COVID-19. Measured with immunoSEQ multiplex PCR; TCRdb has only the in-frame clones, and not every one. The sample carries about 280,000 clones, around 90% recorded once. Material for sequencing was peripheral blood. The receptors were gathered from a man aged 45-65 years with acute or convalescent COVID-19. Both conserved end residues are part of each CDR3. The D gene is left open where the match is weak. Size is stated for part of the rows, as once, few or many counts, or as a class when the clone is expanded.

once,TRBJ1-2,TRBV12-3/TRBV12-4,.,CASSSGAHGYTF,TGTGCCAGCAGTTCAGGGGCTCATGGCTACACCTTC
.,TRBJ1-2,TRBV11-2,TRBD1,CASSWDRGRGYGYTF,TGTGCCAGCAGCTGGGACAGGGGGAGAGGGTATGGCTACACCTTC
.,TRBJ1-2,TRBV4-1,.,CASSQVGGANYGYTF,TGCGCCAGCAGCCAAGTCGGGGGAGCTAACTATGGCTACACCTTC
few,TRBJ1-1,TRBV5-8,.,CARRSRITEAFF,TGTGCCCGTAGGAGTAGGATCACTGAAGCTTTCTTT
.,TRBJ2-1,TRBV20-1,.,CSGRRVNEQFF,TGCAGTGGCCGTCGGGTCAATGAGCAGTTCTTC
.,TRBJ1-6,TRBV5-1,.,CASSLEEGRNSPLHF,TGCGCCAGCAGCTTGGAGGAGGGGCGGAATTCACCCCTCCACTTT
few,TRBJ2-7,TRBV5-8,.,CASSFPGIYYEQYF,TGTGCCAGCAGCTTCCCAGGAATATACTACGAGCAGTACTTC
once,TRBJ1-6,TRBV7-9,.,CASNQVDNSPLHF,TGTGCCAGCAACCAGGTGGATAATTCACCCCTCCACTTT
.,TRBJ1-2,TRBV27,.,CASSLGGFPYGYTF,TGTGCCAGCAGTTTAGGAGGGTTCCCCTATGGCTACACCTTC
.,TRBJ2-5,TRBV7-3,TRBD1,CASSRGQQETQYF,TGTGCCAGCAGCCGGGGACAGCAAGAGACCCAGTACTTC
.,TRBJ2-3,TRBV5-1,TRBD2,CASSLELRGTGTDTQYF,TGCGCCAGCAGCTTGGAGTTGCGGGGGACCGGCACAGATACGCAGTATTTT
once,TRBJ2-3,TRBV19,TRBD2,CASSSGGGVVDTQYF,TGTGCCAGTAGTTCTGGCGGGGGGGTCGTTGATACGCAGTATTTT
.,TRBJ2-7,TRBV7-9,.,CASSLEGGTSSEQYF,TGTGCCAGCAGCTTAGAGGGGGGGACATCCTCTGAGCAGTACTTC
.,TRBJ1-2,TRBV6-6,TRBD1,CASSSGQGTYGYTF,TGTGCCAGCAGTTCAGGACAGGGAACGTATGGCTACACCTTC
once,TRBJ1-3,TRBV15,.,CATSRAGGLGGNTIYF,TGTGCCACCAGCAGGGCTGGGGGGTTGGGCGGAAACACCATATATTTT
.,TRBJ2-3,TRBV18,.,CASSPRRTDTQYF,TGTGCCAGCTCACCACGCAGGACAGATACGCAGTATTTT
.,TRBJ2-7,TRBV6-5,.,CASSYLPGESYEQYF,TGTGCCAGCAGTTATTTGCCAGGGGAATCCTACGAGCAGTACTTC
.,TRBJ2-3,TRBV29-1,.,CSVGSAGRTDTQYF,TGCAGCGTTGGTTCGGCGGGGAGGACAGATACGCAGTATTTT
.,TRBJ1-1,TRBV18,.,CASSPATANTEAFF,TGTGCCAGCTCACCCGCGACAGCGAACACTGAAGCTTTCTTT
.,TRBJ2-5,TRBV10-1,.,CASGDNQETQYF,TGCGCCAGCGGGGACAACCAAGAGACCCAGTACTTC
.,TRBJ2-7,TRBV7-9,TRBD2,CASRPGLAGLSYEQYF,TGTGCCAGCAGGCCGGGACTAGCGGGCCTCTCCTACGAGCAGTACTTC
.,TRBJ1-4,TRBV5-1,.,CASSLIGGATNEKLFF,TGCGCCAGCAGCTTGATCGGGGGGGCAACTAATGAAAAACTGTTTTTT